This T cell receptor beta chain was captured in a study of blood T cell repertoires in COVID-19. Background on the study: Spain, Italy and the United States supplied samples that represented acute and convalescent COVID-19.

This clone was detected once. CDR3 size: 12 residues. Trimming cost V 0 bases and J 9 bases; bases outside gene matches: 5. CDR1 is GTSNPN and CDR2 is SVGIG in the germline V gene (reference sequence). Source study methods: Reference gene primer amplification gave estimated nucleated cell counts. The protocol was immunoSEQ multiplex PCR, while the TCRdb copy is restricted to in-frame clones and leaves out a portion. V, J and clone size derive from that table, while D and trimming were established from the DNA sequence. The table lists roughly 120,000 clones, approximately 88% of them singletons, with 0.7% to 1% in the top ten.

The source of this sequence is a woman in her seventies with acute or convalescent COVID-19. The chain uses TRBV30 and TRBJ2-7; 7 bases are a match to TRBD1. Sequenced sample: peripheral blood. The CDR3 region has the DNA TGTGCCTGGAGTGTACAGACAGGGCTGCAGTACTTC. Its translation is CAWSVQTGLQYF.